Listed below are T cell receptor beta chains from one sample, sequenced in a study of cytomegalovirus exposure and HLA in healthy donors. TCRdb's copy holds only in-frame clones and misses some; the assay was immunoSEQ multiplex PCR. The table has more than 95,000 clones, about 70% seen once. The source material was PBMCs. These receptors all stem from a man aged 30-40 years in good health and CMV-seronegative. CDR3s include the opening cysteine and the closing phenylalanine or tryptophan. The D gene is left open where the match is weak. Where a row states a size, it is once, few, many or the class of an expanded clone; other rows omit it.

clone size,V gene,J gene,D gene,CDR3 DNA,CDR3 protein
.,TRBV30,TRBJ2-7,.,TGTGCCTCGCACGAACAGGGAACTATCTACGAGCAGTACTTC,CASHEQGTIYEQYF
.,TRBV29-1,TRBJ2-7,TRBD2,TGCAGCGTGGGGACTAGCGGCCTCTACGAGCAGTACTTC,CSVGTSGLYEQYF
.,TRBV6-4,TRBJ2-5,TRBD2,TGTGCCAGCAGCCCCCGTCCGGGGGGGATGGAGACCCAGTACTTC,CASSPRPGGMETQYF
few,TRBV18,TRBJ2-3,.,TGTGCCAGCTCACCCTACAGGGCGGCCGGCACAGATACGCAGTATTTT,CASSPYRAAGTDTQYF
.,TRBV29-1,TRBJ1-4,TRBD1,TGCAGCGGCTCACAGGGGGGACCCGAAAAACTGTTTTTT,CSGSQGGPEKLFF
few,TRBV6-1,TRBJ2-7,.,TGTGCCAGCAGTGCTGACAAACCCTCCTACGAGCAGTACTTC,CASSADKPSYEQYF
.,TRBV5-6,TRBJ1-2,TRBD1,TGTGCCAGCAGCTCGACAGGGGTCTATGGCTACACCTTC,CASSSTGVYGYTF
.,TRBV19,TRBJ2-6,.,TGTGCCAGTAGTATTTTCCGGGGTGACTCTGGGGCCAACGTCCTGACTTTC,CASSIFRGDSGANVLTF
.,TRBV19,TRBJ1-3,.,TGTGCCAGTAGCAGGAAGGGAAACACCATATATTTT,CASSRKGNTIYF
.,TRBV4-3,TRBJ2-1,.,TGCGCCAGCAGTCCCCGATCGGGGTGGGATGAGCAGTTCTTC,CASSPRSGWDEQFF
.,TRBV6-6,TRBJ2-7,TRBD1,TGTGCCAGCACGAGGACAGGGTTGTACGAGCAGTACTTC,CASTRTGLYEQYF
.,TRBV5-4,TRBJ2-4,.,TGTGCCAGCAGCTTCACAGGGAGACAGTACTTC,CASSFTGRQYF
once,TRBV6-5,TRBJ2-7,TRBD1,TGTGCCAGCAGTTACAAGGGGGCTGGGCAGTACTTC,CASSYKGAGQYF
.,TRBV2,TRBJ2-1,TRBD1,TGTGCCAGCAGGGCCGGGACAGGGTCCTGGGATGAGCAGTTCTTC,CASRAGTGSWDEQFF
.,TRBV23-1,TRBJ1-5,.,TGCGCCAGGGTCAAGGGAAAACGGCGCCGGGGACTTAGCAATCAGCCCCAGCATTTT,CARVKGKRRRGLSNQPQHF
.,TRBV2,TRBJ1-6,.,TGTGCCAGCCGGGCGGGGGGGCGCCTCTATAATTCACCCCTCCACTTT,CASRAGGRLYNSPLHF
few,TRBV10-3,TRBJ2-4,.,TGTGCCATCAGTGAGTCGAGGGTGACTAGCAAGGGGGGGGACATTCAGTACTTC,CAISESRVTSKGGDIQYF
few,TRBV4-2,TRBJ2-1,TRBD2,TGTGCCAGCAGCCATTTGACTAGCGGGCCACCTGAGCAGTTCTTC,CASSHLTSGPPEQFF
.,TRBV29-1,TRBJ2-5,.,TGCAGCGCCACTAAACAGGGGACCCAGTACTTC,CSATKQGTQYF